This TCR beta chain was identified during a study of blood T cell repertoires in COVID-19. At the level of the study: Samples of COVID-19 (acute and convalescent) were obtained from the United States, Italy and Spain.

Profiled with immunoSEQ multiplex PCR; TCRdb holds only in-frame clones, not every one. The repertoire holds about 29,000 clones, 85% to 90% seen once, with approximately 25% in the top ten. The CDR3 extends over 13 amino acids. Germline CDR1 and CDR2: WNHNN and SYGVQD (reference sequence). With 7 bases removed from V and 1 base from J, the gap between germline ends came to 7 bases. Source material: peripheral blood. The receptor was isolated from a human donor with active COVID-19. The donor label of this sample is uncertain. This rearrangement joins TRBV10-1 to TRBJ2-2; the D is unclear. In nucleotides, the CDR3 is TGCGCCAGCAATCACGGGAACACCGGGGAGCTGTTTTTT. As protein: CASNHGNTGELFF.